This paragraph covers one T cell receptor beta chain sequence. These data come from a study of blood T cell repertoires in COVID-19. The wider study: From T cells, B-cell-depleted T cells, or PBMCs came the material, which was cDNA or gDNA.

The CDR3 sequence is 15 residues long. The V end was cut by 2 bases, the J end by 1 base, with 9 bases between. Germline CDR1 MNHEY, CDR2 SMNVEV (reference sequence). Sequencing was performed with immunoSEQ multiplex PCR; in TCRdb, only in-frame clones are kept and a portion is missing. The sample contains 150,000 to 200,000 clones, around 86% of which appear only once. This TCR was sampled from a man in his forties with acute or convalescent COVID-19. The J gene is TRBJ1-3, the V gene TRBV27; D gene uncertain. Sequenced sample: peripheral blood. This CDR3 is CASSLIPGSGNTIYF. The CDR3 nucleotides are TGTGCCAGCAGTTTAATCCCCGGGTCTGGAAACACCATATATTTT.